The 27 T cell receptor beta chains given below trace back to one sample, sequenced in a study of T cells in localized non-small cell lung cancer. Generated by immunoSEQ multiplex PCR, the TCRdb table keeps only in-frame clones and is missing some. Of around 34,000 clones listed, 93% are singletons. The sample consisted of peripheral blood, taken before any cancer treatment. All receptors come from a female donor older than 55 with stage I lung adenocarcinoma.

The genes are TRBV9 and TRBJ2-1, with 9 bases lining up with TRBD2. Trimming removed 1 base from V and 7 bases from J; junction bases left unmatched: 9. In germline, CDR1 is SGDLS, CDR2 YYNGEE. The CDR3 covers 16 residues. CDR3 in DNA: TGTGCCAGCAGCGTATCGGCGGGAGGGCCTCGGAATGAGCAGTTCTTC. Translation gives CASSVSAGGPRNEQFF. Using reference TRBV9 and TRBJ2-1 for the parts outside the CDR3, the full variable domain is DSGVTQTPKHLITATGQRVTLRCSPRSGDLSVYWYQQSLDQGLQFLIQYYNGEERAKGNILERFSAQQFPDLHSELNLSSLELGDSALYFCASSVSAGGPRNEQFFGPGTRLTVL.

The genes are TRBV7-9 and TRBJ1-2; a weak D match, TRBD1 (5 bases). This CDR3 region has 15 residues. The germline gives CDR1 SEHNR, CDR2 FQNEAQ (reference sequence). V dropped 5 bases and J dropped 4 bases, with 17 bases sitting between them. This chain's CDR3 is CASSPQDSPSYGYTF. The CDR3 DNA reads TGTGCCAGCAGCCCACAAGACAGTCCCAGCTATGGCTACACCTTC.

The J gene is TRBJ1-5, the V gene TRBV10-3; possibly TRBD1 for D (5 bases). V dropped 1 base and J dropped 5 bases, with 9 bases sitting between them. This CDR3 comprises 14 residues. The germline V gene has CDR1 ENHRY and CDR2 SYGVKD. Written as DNA, the CDR3 is TGTGCCATCAGTGAGTTGCAGGGTCATCAGCCCCAGCATTTT. Encoded protein: CAISELQGHQPQHF.

The rearrangement links TRBV2 to TRBJ2-3; D unresolved. The V gene's germline CDR1 is SNHLY and CDR2 FYNNEI. CDR3 length: 13 residues. V lost 5 bases, J lost 3 bases, and 9 bases lay in between. CDR3 residues: CASSMDGTDTQYF. CDR3 nucleotide sequence: TGTGCCAGCAGTATGGACGGAACAGATACGCAGTATTTT.

CDR3 coding DNA: TGTGCCAGCAGTGACCCGAGGGCGGACAGCACAGATACGCAGTATTTT. It codes for CASSDPRADSTDTQYF. This rearrangement joins TRBV25-1 to TRBJ2-3; D perhaps matches TRBD2 (5 bases). This CDR3 comprises 16 residues. The germline CDR1 and CDR2 sequences are MGHDK and SYGVNS. The V and J ends lost 3 bases and 0 bases respectively, with 13 bases between them.

DNA for the CDR3: TGTGCCAGCAGTTTAGAGGACTACAATGAGCAGTTCTTC. Amino acid sequence: CASSLEDYNEQFF. The chain combines TRBV27 with TRBJ2-1; D is uncertain. CDR3 length equals 13 residues. Trimming shortened V by 2 bases and J by 3 bases, and 5 bases separated the two germline ends. Looked up from germline, CDR1 is MNHEY and CDR2 is SMNVEV (reference sequence).

In its sample, this clone was seen a few times. This chain uses TRBV19 with TRBJ1-4; D is perhaps TRBD1 (6 bases). The V gene lost 5 bases and the J gene lost 8 bases, with 15 bases spanning the gap. The CDR3 has 14 amino acids. The germline V gene has CDR1 LNHDA and CDR2 SQIVND (reference sequence). The CDR3, as DNA: TGTGCCAGTAGTGTGGGGACAACACCAGAAAAACTGTTTTTT. Protein: CASSVGTTPEKLFF.

The V gene is TRBV30, the J gene TRBJ2-1, with no clear D. Germline V CDR1 and CDR2: GTSNPN, SVGIG (reference sequence). This CDR3 is built from 12 residues. The V and J ends lost 3 bases and 4 bases respectively, with 7 bases between them. The CDR3: CAWSLKYNEQFF. The CDR3 DNA follows: TGTGCCTGGAGCCTTAAATACAATGAGCAGTTCTTC.

The chain links TRBV19 to TRBJ2-6; no reliable D call. Germline CDR1 and CDR2: LNHDA and SQIVND (reference sequence). The CDR3 extends over 15 amino acids. Trimming stripped 4 bases from V and 1 base from J, with 8 bases between. CDR3 DNA sequence: TGTGCCAGTAGTACCCTCCAATCTGGGGCCAACGTCCTGACTTTC. This translates into CASSTLQSGANVLTF.

The chain uses TRBV10-3 and TRBJ2-6; a possible D gene is TRBD1 (6 bases). V was shortened by 6 bases and J by 3 bases, with 15 bases between the two germline ends. The CDR3 loop spans 16 amino acids. The germline gives CDR1 ENHRY, CDR2 SYGVKD. In DNA form, the CDR3 reads TGTGCCATCAGCCAGGGGCTAAATTTTGGGGCCAACGTCCTGACTTTC. As protein: CAISQGLNFGANVLTF.

This chain links TRBV6-4 with TRBJ1-2, with 9 nucleotides matching TRBD1. Germline V gives CDR1 MRHNA, CDR2 SNTAGT. The junction had 5 bases not matched to a gene; V was cut back by 7 bases and J by 2 bases. The CDR3 has 14 amino acids. The CDR3 bases are TGTGCCAGCAAATCCGGGACAGGGAACTATGGCTACACCTTC. Protein sequence: CASKSGTGNYGYTF.

The rearrangement links TRBV6-5 to TRBJ1-6; no definite D call. V was trimmed by 8 bases and J by 0 bases, leaving 8 bases between them. The CDR3 spans 14 residues. Germline CDR1 reads MNHEY; CDR2 reads SVGAGI. CDR3: CASSRVSYNSPLHF. The CDR3 coding sequence is TGTGCCAGCTCTCGGGTCTCCTATAATTCACCCCTCCACTTT.

The genes are TRBV5-6 and TRBJ2-3; D may be TRBD1 or TRBD2 (5 bases each). The CDR3 is 14 residues long. V was trimmed by 4 bases and J by 2 bases, leaving 11 bases between them. Germline V gives CDR1 SGHDT, CDR2 YYEEEE. Here the CDR3 DNA reads TGTGCCAGCAGCCCCGGGACGGTCACAGATACGCAGTATTTT. Protein product: CASSPGTVTDTQYF. The complete variable domain, with remaining parts taken from reference TRBV5-6 and TRBJ2-3, reads DAGVTQSPTHLIKTRGQQVTLRCSPKSGHDTVSWYQQALGQGPQFIFQYYEEEERQRGNFPDRFSGHQFPNYSSELNVNALLLGDSALYLCASSPGTVTDTQYFGPGTRLTVL.

This clone was counted a single time. V is TRBV7-2 and J is TRBJ2-2; tentatively, D is TRBD1 (6 bases). Germline loops: CDR1 SGHTA, CDR2 FQGNSA. V shed 5 bases and J shed 1 base, with 8 bases lying between them. The CDR3 runs to 14 residues. CDR3 DNA sequence: TGTGCCAGCAGCCCGGGACAGAACACCGGGGAGCTGTTTTTT. Translated, it gives CASSPGQNTGELFF.

This chain uses TRBV2 with TRBJ2-1; maybe TRBD1 (6 bases). CDR1 SNHLY and CDR2 FYNNEI come from the germline V gene. Trimming stripped 3 bases from V and 3 bases from J, with 12 bases between. This CDR3 is 15 amino acids long. DNA for the CDR3: TGTGCCAGCAGTGAGAGAGGGGGAAGCTACAATGAGCAGTTCTTC. Translated: CASSERGGSYNEQFF.

This clone appeared once. The chain carries TRBV5-1 and TRBJ2-1, with 7 bases that match TRBD2. The CDR3 has 15 amino acids. CDR1 and CDR2 from the germline V gene are SGHRS and YFSETQ. The ends lost 4 bases at V and 1 base at J; junction bases unmatched: 5. CDR3 residues: CASSLAEVSYNEQFF. The CDR3 nucleotides read TGCGCCAGCAGCCTAGCGGAGGTATCCTACAATGAGCAGTTCTTC.

The rearrangement joins TRBV21-1 to TRBJ1-5. TRBV21-1 is tagged as a pseudogene. The CDR3 has 16 residues. CDR3 bases: TGTGCCAGCAGCAAACAGCGGACGTTGCGGGATCAGCCCCAGCATTTT. It encodes CASSKQRTLRDQPQHF.

The chain is built from TRBV6-5 and TRBJ1-3; D unresolved. Germline CDR1 and CDR2: MNHEY and SVGAGI. The V end was cut by 1 base, the J end by 4 bases, with 8 bases between. This CDR3 has 14 residues. CDR3 sequence reads: CASSYYRRGNTIYF. CDR3 coding DNA: TGTGCCAGCAGTTACTACAGAAGGGGAAACACCATATATTTT.

The J gene is TRBJ2-2, the V gene TRBV7-2; 8 positions agree with TRBD1. With V trimmed by 3 bases and J by 3 bases, 0 bases remained unmatched. Germline loops: CDR1 SGHTA, CDR2 FQGNSA. The CDR3 covers 14 residues. CDR3 nucleotides: TGTGCCAGCAGCTTGACAGGGGACACCGGGGAGCTGTTTTTT. Translated, it gives CASSLTGDTGELFF. Using reference TRBV7-2 and TRBJ2-2 for the parts outside the CDR3, the full variable domain is GAGVSQSPSNKVTEKGKDVELRCDPISGHTALYWYRQSLGQGLEFLIYFQGNSAPDKSGLPSDRFSAERTGGSVSTLTIQRTQQEDSAVYLCASSLTGDTGELFFGEGSRLTVL.

The chain couples TRBV6-6 to TRBJ1-1; unclear D gene. This CDR3 has 11 residues. Trimming removed 6 bases from V and 8 bases from J, with 10 bases in between. Germline-derived CDR1 and CDR2 are MNHNY and SVGAGI (reference sequence). The CDR3 DNA is TGTGCCAGCAGCCCCAATCTGGAAGCTTTCTTT. Translation gives CASSPNLEAFF.

CDR3 loop: CASSLAVGTDTQYF. For the CDR3, the DNA is TGTGCCAGCAGCTTAGCGGTCGGCACAGATACGCAGTATTTT. V and J are TRBV7-9 and TRBJ2-3; D call uncertain. Trimming left V 0 bases short and J 1 base short, with 5 bases between. The CDR3 contains 14 residues. From germline, CDR1 is SEHNR and CDR2 FQNEAQ (reference sequence).

CDR3 sequence (DNA): TGTGCCAGCAGCTCGGCGGTTGGGCTAGCGGACAATGAGCAGTTCTTC. Translation: CASSSAVGLADNEQFF. The chain couples TRBV7-3 to TRBJ2-1; TRBD2 matches 7 bases. J gave up 5 bases and V 4 bases, and 11 bases lay outside the gene matches. Per germline, CDR1 SGHTA and CDR2 FQGTGA. This CDR3 has 16 residues. The whole variable domain, remainder taken from reference TRBV7-3 and TRBJ2-1, is GAGVSQTPSNKVTEKGKYVELRCDPISGHTALYWYRQSLGQGPEFLIYFQGTGAADDSGLPNDRFFAVRPEGSVSTLKIQRTERGDSAVYLCASSSAVGLADNEQFFGPGTRLTVL.

The chain is built from TRBV6-1 and TRBJ1-1; possible D gene TRBD1, 5 bases. The CDR3 loop spans 15 amino acids. V was cut by 0 bases and J by 5 bases, with 13 bases left in between. Germline V lookup: CDR1 MNHNS, CDR2 SASEGT. CDR3 DNA: TGTGCCAGCAGTGAAGCGCGGGGGGGGAGGACTGAAGCTTTCTTT. It is translated as CASSEARGGRTEAFF.

The V gene is TRBV5-1, the J gene TRBJ2-3; 12 nucleotides line up with TRBD2. The junction had 4 bases not matched to a gene; V was cut back by 0 bases and J by 5 bases. The CDR3 is 16 residues long. Germline assignment: CDR1 SGHRS and CDR2 YFSETQ. The CDR3 nucleotides read TGCGCCAGCAGCTTGGGGACTAGCGGGAAAGTAGATACGCAGTATTTT. Translating it yields CASSLGTSGKVDTQYF.

Turning to this clone: One junction end disagrees with the germline gene, perhaps due to a read error. This chain connects TRBV6-6 to TRBJ2-7; possible D gene TRBD1, 7 bases. Germline V gene data show CDR1 as MNHNY and CDR2 as SVGAGI (reference sequence). This CDR3 is 14 amino acids long. CDR3 sequence (DNA): TGTGCCAGCCGGGGGCAGGGGGACTCCCACGAGCAGTACTTC. Translated, it gives CASRGQGDSHEQYF.

Written as DNA, the CDR3 is TGTGCCAGCAGCGTAGCCGGGACAGGGGGCTGGGATACGCAGTATTTT. Its protein product is CASSVAGTGGWDTQYF. V gene TRBV9 combines with J gene TRBJ2-3; 12 bases map to TRBD1. The CDR3 is made up of 16 amino acids. V lost 0 bases, J lost 6 bases, and 5 bases stayed unmatched. Germline loops: CDR1 SGDLS, CDR2 YYNGEE. Variable domain in full (rest from reference TRBV9 and TRBJ2-3): DSGVTQTPKHLITATGQRVTLRCSPRSGDLSVYWYQQSLDQGLQFLIQYYNGEERAKGNILERFSAQQFPDLHSELNLSSLELGDSALYFCASSVAGTGGWDTQYFGPGTRLTVL.

The J gene is TRBJ1-1, the V gene TRBV28; TRBD1 aligns across 7 bases. V shed 2 bases and J 0 bases; nucleotides not matched to a gene: 6. The CDR3 contains 16 residues. Germline CDR1 is MDHEN and CDR2 is SYDVKM. The CDR3 bases are TGTGCCAGCAGTTTAGAGACAGGGCAAATGAACACTGAAGCTTTCTTT. Translating gives CASSLETGQMNTEAFF.